Listed below are T cell receptor beta chains from one sample, sequenced in a study of yellow fever vaccine responses in identical twins. TCRdb reanalysed the RT-PCR reads using MiXCR and keeps one entry per CDR3 protein. The sample holds some 5,000 distinct CDR3 sequences, around 64% seen once. Sample: T cells from blood (PBMCs), unsorted or a sorted subset (not recorded which), taken before or after yellow fever vaccination (not recorded which). Source of these receptors: a woman younger than 30 who received the yellow fever vaccine. Each CDR3 is given with its conserved first and last residue. A D gene is named only where the DNA matches it firmly. Only part of the rows carry a size: once, few, many, or a class if the clone is expanded.

J gene	D gene	V gene	clone size	CDR3 protein	CDR3 DNA
TRBJ2-3	TRBD2	TRBV24-1	-	CATSETLAGGTDTQYF	TGTGCCACCAGTGAGACACTAGCGGGGGGCACAGATACGCAGTATTTT
TRBJ2-7	TRBD1	TRBV6-5	few	CASSYSSGDRNYEQYF	TGTGCCAGCAGTTACTCGAGTGGGGACAGAAATTACGAGCAGTACTTC
TRBJ1-2	-	TRBV18	once	CASSPRAANYGYTF	TGTGCCAGCTCACCCCGGGCCGCTAACTATGGCTACACCTTC
TRBJ2-5	-	TRBV11-3	-	CASSFWGNPRETQYF	TGTGCCAGCAGCTTCTGGGGAAACCCCAGAGAGACCCAGTACTTC
TRBJ2-7	-	TRBV18	few	CASSPDGYEQYF	TGTGCCAGCTCACCCGACGGGTACGAGCAGTACTTC
TRBJ2-1	-	TRBV11-2	-	CASSFSGTYNEQFF	TGTGCCAGCAGCTTTTCAGGGACCTACAATGAGCAGTTCTTC
TRBJ2-1	TRBD2	TRBV14	-	CASSKATSGRTEQFF	TGTGCCAGCAGCAAAGCGACTAGCGGGAGGACTGAGCAGTTCTTC
TRBJ2-7	TRBD1	TRBV27	few	CASSPGTVYEQYF	TGTGCCAGCAGTCCCGGGACAGTTTACGAGCAGTACTTC
TRBJ1-6	-	TRBV10-1	few	CASSGNSPLHF	TGCGCCAGCAGTGGGAATTCACCCCTCCACTTT
TRBJ2-2	-	TRBV5-1	-	CASSYNTGELFF	TGCGCCAGCAGCTACAACACCGGGGAGCTGTTTTTT
TRBJ2-7	-	TRBV18	-	CASSPYEQYF	TGTGCCAGCTCCCCCTACGAGCAGTACTTC
TRBJ1-2	-	TRBV9	-	CASSVDLGTEPYGYTF	TGTGCCAGCAGCGTAGATCTGGGGACGGAACCCTATGGCTACACCTTC
TRBJ2-1	-	TRBV5-1	-	CASRDRNYNEQFF	TGCGCCAGCAGGGATAGAAACTACAATGAGCAGTTCTTC
TRBJ2-7	-	TRBV11-1	-	CASTRSTGYYEQYF	TGTGCCAGCACCCGATCAACCGGCTACTACGAGCAGTACTTC
TRBJ2-7	TRBD1	TRBV10-3	-	CAASPTGVPYEQYF	TGTGCCGCATCCCCGACAGGGGTTCCCTACGAGCAGTACTTC
TRBJ2-1	TRBD2	TRBV15	-	CATSPWLAGDNEQFF	TGTGCCACCAGCCCATGGTTAGCGGGAGACAATGAGCAGTTCTTC
TRBJ1-2	-	TRBV2	-	CASSDPTAANYGYTF	TGTGCCAGCAGTGACCCGACGGCGGCTAACTATGGCTACACCTTC
TRBJ2-7	-	TRBV5-1	once	CASNTVRGGSYEQYF	TGCGCCAGCAACACAGTGAGGGGTGGTTCCTACGAGCAGTACTTC
TRBJ1-5	-	TRBV5-5	-	CASSLADQPQHF	TGTGCCAGCAGCTTGGCAGATCAGCCCCAGCATTTT
TRBJ1-1	TRBD1	TRBV4-3	-	CASSQDRGQGAPWSTEAFF	TGCGCCAGCAGCCAAGATAGGGGACAGGGGGCTCCCTGGTCCACTGAAGCTTTCTTT
TRBJ1-2	-	TRBV11-1	once	CASSERVLGYTF	TGTGCCAGCAGCGAAAGAGTATTAGGCTACACCTTC
TRBJ1-5	-	TRBV1	-	CTSTGQSDQPQHF	TGCACCAGCACGGGACAGTCTGATCAGCCCCAGCATTTT
TRBJ2-5	-	TRBV12-3/TRBV12-4	-	CASSQGPSGTQYF	TGTGCCAGCAGTCAGGGCCCCTCGGGGACCCAGTACTTC
TRBJ2-7	TRBD1	TRBV5-1	-	CASSLGPGQGRYEQYF	TGCGCCAGCAGCTTGGGACCGGGACAGGGAAGATACGAGCAGTACTTC